This T cell receptor beta chain was profiled in a study of T cell responses to AZD1222 COVID-19 vaccine. Notes on the study in general: Spike regions recognized by vaccine-associated CD4 TCRs spanned the protein, led by 160-218 and 743-854. Just a handful of people given AZD1222 tested seropositive at baseline. White British ancestry dominated among donors, who included more females, and clonal diversity was possibly underestimated. After two AZD1222 doses, spike-specific TCR breadth and depth rose versus day 0.

The data were produced by immunoSEQ multiplex PCR, yet TCRdb's version contains in-frame clones alone and is incomplete. The sample includes about 120,000 clones, about nine tenths seen only once; the top ten take about 4.5%. The CDR3 spans 14 residues. The V gene's germline CDR1 is MNHNY and CDR2 SVGAGI (reference sequence). Trimming stripped 0 bases from V and 1 base from J, with 6 bases between. Points on this clone: Its antigen is undetermined.

Specimen: peripheral blood, collected on day 0 of AZD1222 vaccination. The TCR was taken from an adult in good health. The J gene is TRBJ1-1, the V gene TRBV6-6; D uncertain. This CDR3 reads CASSYSGGNTEAFF. In DNA, the CDR3 is TGTGCCAGCAGTTACTCGGGCGGGAACACTGAAGCTTTCTTT.